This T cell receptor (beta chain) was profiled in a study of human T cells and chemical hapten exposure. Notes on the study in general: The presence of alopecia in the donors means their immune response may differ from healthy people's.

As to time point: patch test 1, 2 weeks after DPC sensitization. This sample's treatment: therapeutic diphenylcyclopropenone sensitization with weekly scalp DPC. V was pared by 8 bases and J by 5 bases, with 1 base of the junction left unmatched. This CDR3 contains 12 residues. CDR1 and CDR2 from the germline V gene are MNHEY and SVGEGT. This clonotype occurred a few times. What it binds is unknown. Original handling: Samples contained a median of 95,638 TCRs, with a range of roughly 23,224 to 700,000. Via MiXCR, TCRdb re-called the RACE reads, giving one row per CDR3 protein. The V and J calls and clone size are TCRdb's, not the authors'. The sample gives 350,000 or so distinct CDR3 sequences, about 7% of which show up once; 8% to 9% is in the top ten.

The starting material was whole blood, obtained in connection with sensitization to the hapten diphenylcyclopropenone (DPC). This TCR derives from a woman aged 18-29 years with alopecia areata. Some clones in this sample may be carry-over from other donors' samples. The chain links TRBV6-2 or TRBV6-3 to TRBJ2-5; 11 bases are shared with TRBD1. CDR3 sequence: CASGQGAETQYF. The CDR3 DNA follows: TGTGCCAGCGGACAGGGGGCTGAGACCCAGTACTTC.